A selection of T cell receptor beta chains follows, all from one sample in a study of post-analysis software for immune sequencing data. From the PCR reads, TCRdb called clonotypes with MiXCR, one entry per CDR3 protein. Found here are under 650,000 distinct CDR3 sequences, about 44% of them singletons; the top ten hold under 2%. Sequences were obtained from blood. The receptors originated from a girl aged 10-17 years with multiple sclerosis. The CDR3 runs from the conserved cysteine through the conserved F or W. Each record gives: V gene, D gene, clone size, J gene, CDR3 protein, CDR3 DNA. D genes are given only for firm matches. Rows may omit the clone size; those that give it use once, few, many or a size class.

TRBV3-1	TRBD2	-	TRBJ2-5	CASSQGLAGGRIGTQYF	TGTGCCAGCAGCCAAGGACTAGCGGGGGGGCGTATTGGGACCCAGTACTTC
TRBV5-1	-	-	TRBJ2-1	CASRSGTRAYNEQFF	TGCGCCAGCAGATCCGGGACACGAGCTTACAATGAGCAGTTCTTC
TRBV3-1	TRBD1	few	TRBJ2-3	CASSQFTGVTDTQYF	TGTGCCAGCAGCCAATTTACAGGGGTCACAGATACGCAGTATTTT
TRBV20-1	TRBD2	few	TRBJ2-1	CSPSSGGYNEQFF	TGCAGCCCCTCGAGCGGGGGCTACAATGAGCAGTTCTTC
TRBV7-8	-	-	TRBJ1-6	CASSSVRVWNSPLHF	TGTGCCAGCAGCTCCGTTCGTGTGTGGAATTCACCCCTCCACTTT
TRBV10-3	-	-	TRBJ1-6	CAISVRGQASPLHF	TGTGCCATCAGTGTTAGGGGTCAGGCTTCACCCCTCCACTTT
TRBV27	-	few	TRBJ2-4	CASSLWTRGSSAKNIQYF	TGTGCCAGCAGTTTATGGACCCGCGGATCTAGTGCCAAAAACATTCAGTACTTC
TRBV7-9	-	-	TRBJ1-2	CASSTGTEAYGYTF	TGTGCCAGCAGCACGGGGACGGAGGCATATGGCTACACCTTC
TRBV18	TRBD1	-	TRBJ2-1	CASSRTGQGSYNEQFF	TGTGCCAGCTCACGAACAGGACAGGGGTCCTACAATGAGCAGTTCTTC
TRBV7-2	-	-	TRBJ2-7	CASSPLPGAPYEQYF	TGTGCCAGCAGCCCCCTCCCCGGGGCCCCCTACGAGCAGTACTTC
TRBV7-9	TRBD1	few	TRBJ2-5	CASTDQGDQETQYF	TGTGCCAGCACCGACCAGGGGGACCAAGAGACCCAGTACTTC
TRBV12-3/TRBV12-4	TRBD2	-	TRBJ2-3	CASSLRLAGGFGTDTQYF	TGTGCCAGCAGTTTAAGGCTAGCGGGAGGATTCGGCACAGATACGCAGTATTTT
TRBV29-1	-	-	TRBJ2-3	CSVHPGGTDTQYF	TGCAGCGTTCACCCGGGTGGGACAGATACGCAGTATTTT
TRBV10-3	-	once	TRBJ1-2	CAISESAEIYGYTF	TGTGCCATCAGTGAGTCGGCAGAAATTTATGGCTACACCTTC
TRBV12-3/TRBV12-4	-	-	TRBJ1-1	CASSSPGTNTEAFF	TGTGCCAGCAGTTCTCCGGGAACCAACACTGAAGCTTTCTTT
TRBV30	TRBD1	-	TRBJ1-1	CAWGRGGRTEAFF	TGTGCCTGGGGGAGAGGGGGCCGAACTGAAGCTTTCTTT
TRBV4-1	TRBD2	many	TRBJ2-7	CASSQAPGGVYYEQYF	TGCGCCAGCAGCCAAGCCCCGGGAGGGGTCTACTACGAGCAGTACTTC
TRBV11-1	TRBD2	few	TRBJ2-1	CASSLSPSGGANEQFF	TGTGCCAGCAGCTTATCACCTAGCGGGGGGGCCAATGAGCAGTTCTTC
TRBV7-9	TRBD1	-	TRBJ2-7	CASSLAVGTVYEQYF	TGTGCCAGCAGCTTAGCGGTGGGGACAGTGTACGAGCAGTACTTC